This is a list of T cell receptor beta chains from one sample in a study of beta chain features in type 1 diabetes. The table came from immunoSEQ multiplex PCR; TCRdb's copy has only in-frame clones and leaves some out. This sample has about 360,000 clones, with over 10% found just once. Sequencing used naive CD4+ T cells from blood. Every receptor here comes from a man between 18 and 35 years old in good health. The CDR3 runs from the conserved cysteine through the conserved F or W. A D gene is named only where the DNA matches it firmly. Not all rows give a size; the values are once, few, many and, for expanded clones, a class.

v_call	clone_size	d_call	j_call	cdr3_aa	cdr3_nt
TRBV7-9	once	-	TRBJ1-4	CASSLARGSPTNEKLFF	TGTGCCAGCAGCTTAGCTCGGGGGTCCCCAACTAATGAAAAACTGTTTTTT
TRBV7-9	-	-	TRBJ1-1	CASSLDMRNTEAFF	TGTGCCAGCAGCTTAGATATGAGGAACACTGAAGCTTTCTTT
TRBV6-5	-	-	TRBJ1-2	CASSYSRGEIYGYTF	TGTGCCAGCAGTTACTCTAGGGGCGAGATCTATGGCTACACCTTC
TRBV7-9	-	TRBD1	TRBJ1-3	CASSPVSQGANTIYF	TGTGCCAGCAGCCCAGTCTCGCAGGGGGCTAACACCATATATTTT
TRBV7-9	few	-	TRBJ1-5	CASSFSGLDQPQHF	TGTGCCAGCAGCTTCTCAGGGTTGGATCAGCCCCAGCATTTT
TRBV7-2	few	-	TRBJ2-5	CASSLVGETQYF	TGTGCCAGCAGCTTAGTCGGAGAGACCCAGTACTTC
TRBV29-1	many	-	TRBJ2-6	CSFTSSGANVLTF	TGCAGCTTCACCAGCTCTGGGGCCAACGTCCTGACTTTC
TRBV7-2	-	TRBD1	TRBJ1-2	CASSLGFRGNYGYTF	TGTGCCAGCAGCTTAGGGTTCAGGGGGAACTATGGCTACACCTTC
TRBV7-2	-	-	TRBJ2-1	CASSLSGTKDNEQFF	TGTGCCAGCAGCTTGAGCGGTACTAAAGACAATGAGCAGTTCTTC
TRBV23-1	-	TRBD1	TRBJ2-7	CASSNRDRRLHEQYF	TGCGCCAGCAGTAACCGGGACAGGCGACTCCACGAGCAGTACTTC
TRBV6-5	-	-	TRBJ2-1	CASSYRWEEFF	TGTGCCAGCAGTTACCGGTGGGAGGAGTTCTTC